These T cell receptor beta chains were read from a single sample in a study of T cell repertoires in cytomegalovirus infection. TCRdb ran MiXCR on the reads and lists one entry per CDR3 protein. The data contain around 290,000 distinct CDR3 sequences, roughly a quarter of them singletons. The sequencing sample was made of PBMCs. All receptors come from a human donor in good health (CMV status not recorded). Some clones in this sample may be carry-over from other donors' samples. CDR3s include the opening cysteine and the closing phenylalanine or tryptophan. A D gene is named only where the DNA matches it firmly. Not every row has a clone size; where given, it reads once, few, many or a size class.

D gene	clone size	CDR3 length	V gene	J gene	CDR3 DNA	CDR3 protein
NA	few	14	TRBV20-1	TRBJ2-7	TGCAGTGCTAGTGGTTCGACCGGTCCCTACGAGCAGTACTTC	CSASGSTGPYEQYF
NA	few	14	TRBV20-1	TRBJ2-1	TGCAGTGCATTCCGGGACCCGGACTACAATGAGCAGTTCTTC	CSAFRDPDYNEQFF
TRBD1	NA	15	TRBV5-6	TRBJ2-1	TGTGCCAGCAGCTTAGGACAGGGGGCTGGGAATGAGCAGTTCTTC	CASSLGQGAGNEQFF
TRBD1	few	17	TRBV7-9	TRBJ1-5	TGTGCCAGCAGCTTAGCTGCGAACAGGGGAGTTAGTCAGCCCCAGCATTTT	CASSLAANRGVSQPQHF
NA	many	12	TRBV7-2	TRBJ1-2	TGTGCCAGCAGCCTCCGACAGACCGGCTACACCTTC	CASSLRQTGYTF
TRBD2	NA	16	TRBV14	TRBJ2-5	TGTGCCAGCAGCCAAAGACTAGCGGGAGGATTGGAGACCCAGTACTTC	CASSQRLAGGLETQYF
NA	NA	13	TRBV19	TRBJ1-2	TGTGCCAGTAGTACACCCCCTTACTGGGGCTACACCTTC	CASSTPPYWGYTF
NA	few	15	TRBV12-3/TRBV12-4	TRBJ2-3	TGTGCCAGCAGTCCCAGATGGGGGGCTGGAGATACGCAGTATTTT	CASSPRWGAGDTQYF
NA	many	13	TRBV27	TRBJ1-2	TGTGCCAGCAGTTCTCAGGGGTACTATGGCTACACCTTC	CASSSQGYYGYTF
TRBD1	few	15	TRBV12-3/TRBV12-4	TRBJ2-2	TGTGCCAGCAGTCTCCGGACAGGATACACCGGGGAGCTGTTTTTT	CASSLRTGYTGELFF
NA	many	15	TRBV7-2	TRBJ2-1	TGTGCCAGCAGCTCCCGTACGGGAGCCTACAATGAGCAGTTCTTC	CASSSRTGAYNEQFF
NA	NA	15	TRBV4-3	TRBJ1-1	TGCGCCAGCAGCCAAGGTTGGGAGGTCGGAACTGAAGCTTTCTTT	CASSQGWEVGTEAFF
NA	many	11	TRBV12-3/TRBV12-4	TRBJ1-4	TGTGCCAGCAGCCTAAATGAAAAACTGTTTTTT	CASSLNEKLFF
TRBD1	NA	13	TRBV29-1	TRBJ1-6	TGCAGCGTGCGACAGGGGCAGAATTCACCCCTCCACTTT	CSVRQGQNSPLHF
NA	NA	17	TRBV4-1	TRBJ1-2	TGCGCCAGCAGCCAAGATGCCCCCGGGGGGGCTAACTATGGCTACACCTTC	CASSQDAPGGANYGYTF
NA	NA	12	TRBV11-2	TRBJ2-5	TGTGCCAGCAGGAGAGGGGAAGAGACCCAGTACTTC	CASRRGEETQYF
TRBD1	few	14	TRBV5-5	TRBJ2-7	TGTGCCAGCAGCCCGGCGACAGGGAACTACGAGCAGTACTTC	CASSPATGNYEQYF
TRBD1	few	15	TRBV20-1	TRBJ2-7	TGCAGTGCTAGAGATCAAGGACAGGGGGCCGAGGAGCAGTACTTC	CSARDQGQGAEEQYF
TRBD1	many	14	TRBV7-2	TRBJ1-4	TGTGCCAGCAGCTTCGGGACAGGGAGTGAAAAACTGTTTTTT	CASSFGTGSEKLFF
TRBD1	NA	15	TRBV28	TRBJ2-7	TGTGCCAGCAGCCTAGTTGGGACAGGGGTTTACGAGCAGTACTTC	CASSLVGTGVYEQYF
TRBD1	NA	13	TRBV20-1	TRBJ2-1	TGCAGTGCTATAGGGACAGCCTACAATGAGCAGTTCTTC	CSAIGTAYNEQFF
TRBD2	NA	16	TRBV28	TRBJ2-2	TGTGCCACTATTCCGTCTAGCGGGAGGGGCACCGGGGAGCTGTTTTTT	CATIPSSGRGTGELFF
NA	NA	15	TRBV14	TRBJ2-7	TGTGCCAGCAGCCAAGGGGTTCGGGTCCTTGGCGAGCAGTACTTC	CASSQGVRVLGEQYF
NA	few	16	TRBV6-2/TRBV6-3	TRBJ2-5	TGTGCCAGCAGTTACGAGTTAGGGGTCGGGGGAGAGACCCAGTACTTC	CASSYELGVGGETQYF
NA	many	15	TRBV7-2	TRBJ1-2	TGTGCCAGCAGCCTTCGACAGGCGCGGTTAAAGGGCTACACCTTC	CASSLRQARLKGYTF
NA	few	19	TRBV10-3	TRBJ1-5	TGTGCCATCAGTGAGTCGGCTTCCCGAGGGGATAGTAGCAATCAGCCCCAGCATTTT	CAISESASRGDSSNQPQHF
TRBD2	many	17	TRBV6-1	TRBJ2-1	TGTGCCACCCGAACCGAAGAGCGGGGGGGCTCCTACAATGAGCAGTTCTTC	CATRTEERGGSYNEQFF
TRBD2	NA	15	TRBV7-2	TRBJ2-5	TGTGCCAGCAGCTTAACAGCGGGAGTTCAGGAGACCCAGTACTTC	CASSLTAGVQETQYF
NA	many	14	TRBV7-6	TRBJ2-5	TGTGCCAGCAGCTTAGCGGGTAAACAAGAGACCCAGTACTTC	CASSLAGKQETQYF
TRBD1	few	18	TRBV25-1	TRBJ2-6	TGTGCCAGCAGTGAAAATGCAGGGGGCTCGGGCGGGGCCAACGTCCTGACTTTC	CASSENAGGSGGANVLTF
TRBD1	many	15	TRBV12-3/TRBV12-4	TRBJ2-7	TGTGCCAGCAGAGCCGGGACAGTGAACTCCTACGAGCAGTACTTC	CASRAGTVNSYEQYF
NA	NA	16	TRBV5-4	TRBJ2-4	TGTGCCAGCAGCTTGGGGCGGGCTGGAGCCAAAAACATTCAGTACTTC	CASSLGRAGAKNIQYF
NA	many	15	TRBV7-2	TRBJ1-6	TGTGCCAGCAGCTTCGGGGACTCCTATAATTCACCCCTCCACTTT	CASSFGDSYNSPLHF
NA	NA	14	TRBV23-1	TRBJ2-7	TGCGCCAGCAGTCAATCAGGGGACGTCTACGAGCAGTACTTC	CASSQSGDVYEQYF